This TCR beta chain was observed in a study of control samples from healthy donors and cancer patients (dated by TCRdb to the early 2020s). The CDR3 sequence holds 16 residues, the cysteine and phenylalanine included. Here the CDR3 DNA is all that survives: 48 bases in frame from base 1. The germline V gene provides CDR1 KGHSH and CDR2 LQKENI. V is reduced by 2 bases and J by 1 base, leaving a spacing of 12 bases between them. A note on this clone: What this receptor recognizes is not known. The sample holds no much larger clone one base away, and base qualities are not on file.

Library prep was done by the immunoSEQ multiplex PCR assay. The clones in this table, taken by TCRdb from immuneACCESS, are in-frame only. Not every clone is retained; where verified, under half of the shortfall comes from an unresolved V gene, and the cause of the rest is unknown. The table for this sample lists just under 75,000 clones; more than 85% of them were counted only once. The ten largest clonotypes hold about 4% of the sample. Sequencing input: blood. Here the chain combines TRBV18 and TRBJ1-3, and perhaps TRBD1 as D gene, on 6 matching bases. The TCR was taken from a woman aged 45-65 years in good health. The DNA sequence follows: TGTGCCAGCTCACCAGAAGTTACAGGGTCTGGAAACACCATATATTTT. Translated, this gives CASSPEVTGSGNTIYF.